Reported below is one TCR beta chain. Its antigen is undetermined. TCRdb redid the calling of the RT-PCR reads with MiXCR, one entry per CDR3 protein. Altogether about 530,000 distinct CDR3 sequences are present, 10% to 15% being singletons, with the ten largest covering 10% to 15%. These data are taken from a study of response to subunit inactivated influenza vaccine. General observations from the study: The authors offered the suggestion that each seasonal influenza vaccination recruits few new T cells.

CDR3 length: 14 amino acids. Trimming took off 4 bases at V and 8 bases at J, with 18 bases between the two ends. Per germline, CDR1 DFQATT and CDR2 SNEGSKA (reference sequence). The sample was PBMCs from blood, taken 35 to 45 days after vaccination. The chain uses TRBV20-1 and TRBJ2-1, with D possibly TRBD1 on 5 matching bases. The source is a man aged 50 to 60 who received an inactivated influenza vaccine. Here the CDR3 reads CSAIDPGMHDEQFF. CDR3 bases: TGCAGTGCTATCGATCCAGGGATGCACGATGAGCAGTTCTTC.